This T cell receptor beta chain was sequenced in a study of blood T cells in healthy people across ages (dated by TCRdb to the mid-2010s). Turning to the overall study: In model experiments, template switching captured about one uniquely barcoded TCR beta cDNA molecule for every two T cells. Using deep sequencing normalized with unique cDNA molecular identifiers, the study measured how TCR beta repertoire diversity changes with age. For two donors (one aged 18 to 30 and one aged 80 or older), the study analyzed two additional independent replicas of 1 million unique cDNA reads from the same blood draw. The donors were divided into four age groups: young (average about 16 years), middle-aged (under 40), aged (approximately 59) and long-lived (about 79). To avoid experimental bias, donors of different ages were spread randomly across the sequencing lanes. Overall study outcomes, separate from this receptor: The percentage of naive T cells measured by flow cytometry correlated strongly with observed TCR beta diversity. Compared with the aged group, the long-lived group had more naive CD4+ T cells, fewer expanded clones and increased TCR diversity, a pattern suggesting age selection. As age increased, observed TCR beta diversity per million T cells dropped in a roughly linear way, and a significant reduction was already evident by age about 40. The CMV infection status of donors was not known, potentially confounding age-related changes in expanded clonotypes. Bulk unsorted PBMC profiling prevented conclusive comparison of naive and antigen-experienced compartments. Total diversity estimates from one million sequenced T cells were considered lower bounds and underestimates.

Donors were 39 systemically healthy Caucasian individuals from Russia aged roughly 6 to 95 years. Each donor gave roughly 11 milliliters of peripheral blood, drawn into EDTA-treated Vacutainer tubes. Ficoll-Paque density-gradient centrifugation was used to isolate PBMCs, with at least 6 million per sample. Trizol reagent was used to extract total RNA from the PBMCs, yielding at least 5.5 micrograms per sample. The percentages of naive CD45RAhigh/CD27high T cells were determined by flow cytometry on a PBMC aliquot from every donor. Of note for this clonotype: Its recognized antigen is unknown. Nothing much larger sits one base from this clone, and base qualities are not available.

Library preparation used 5' RACE. TCRdb lists the instrument as Illumina HiSeq 2500. A second PCR of roughly 7 to 11 cycles was run with a J-beta primer mix and a sample-barcoded 5' primer. A unique molecular identifier was introduced onto each TCR beta cDNA molecule by a template-switch 5' adaptor carrying 12 random nucleotides. Each sample yielded at least 2.5 million CDR3-containing paired-end reads. First-strand cDNA synthesis was performed from all RNA using the Mint cDNA synthesis kit, with priming by a TRBC-specific oligonucleotide. All cDNA was treated with uracil-DNA glycosylase and then went through a first 18-cycle PCR with the universal primers M1SS and BC2_uni_R. The original methods were these. Normalization of each sample was performed by random selection of 1 million high-quality reads, each carrying a distinct molecular identifier. Reads with shared molecular identifiers were discarded instead of being binned into consensus sequences. MiTCR, run with a Q25 quality threshold and the strictest error-elimination algorithm, handled CDR3 identification, clonotype clustering and error correction. A nonparametric unseen species model with Euler transformation was used to estimate lower-bound total TCR beta diversity. TCRdb reanalyzed the raw reads on its own, using fastp at Q25 for trimming and MiXCR for clone calling, and kept in-frame beta chains. Duplicate CDR3 protein sequences are folded into a single record with the most common DNA and genes. In this record, the V and J calls reflect TCRdb's handling and not the investigators' own analysis. This sample comprises about 780,000 distinct CDR3 sequences, around 45% of them detected only once. The top ten constitute 15% to 20% of the sample.

From the cysteine up to the phenylalanine, the CDR3 has a length of 12 residues. Of the read, only the CDR3 DNA is kept; its 36 bases are in frame from base 1. CDR1 DFQATT and CDR2 SNEGSKA were looked up in the germline V gene (reference sequence). Relative to germline, V is 4 bases shorter and J is 7 bases shorter, with 11 bases between their ends. The clonotype comes from a man aged 80 or over in good health. Sequenced material: blood. The chain was built from TRBV20-1 and TRBJ2-1; the D gene is not confidently resolved. The CDR3 protein sequence reads: CSATDGGNEQFF. The DNA is TGCAGTGCTACGGATGGTGGGAATGAGCAGTTCTTC.